These 27 T cell receptor beta chains originate from one sample sequenced in a study of T-cell memory formation after mild COVID-19. TCRdb re-analysed the 5' RACE reads in MiXCR, keeping a single row per CDR3 protein. The data hold 300,000 to 400,000 distinct CDR3 sequences, with 13% observed a single time. The specimen was PBMCs or a T cell subset sorted from them (not recorded which). Receptor source: a man aged 18 to 29 who had mild COVID-19 (a few samples of this study predate the infection). Cell type and time point are not known.

The rearrangement uses TRBV27 and TRBJ1-4, with TRBD1 matching over 9 bases. Germline CDR1 MNHEY, CDR2 SMNVEV (reference sequence). This CDR3 region has 14 residues. The V segment lost 5 bases and the J segment 8 bases; nucleotides outside the gene matches: 6. CDR3 protein: CASSITGGREKLFF. CDR3 coding DNA: TGTGCCAGCAGTATAACAGGGGGCCGCGAAAAACTGTTTTTT. Combining the CDR3 with reference TRBV27 and TRBJ1-4 gives the whole variable domain EAQVTQNPRYLITVTGKKLTVTCSQNMNHEYMSWYRQDPGLGLRQIYYSMNVEVTDKGDVPEGYKVSRKEKRNFPLILESPSPNQTSLYFCASSITGGREKLFFGSGTQLSVL.

A few counts support this clonotype. The chain carries TRBV12-3 or TRBV12-4 and TRBJ2-2, with D perhaps matching TRBD2 (6 bases). The germline V and J ends were trimmed by 7 bases and 4 bases, with 13 bases remaining between them. The CDR3 contains 14 residues. DNA of the CDR3: TGTGCCAGCACGCCCGGGACTGTCACCGGGGAGCTGTTTTTT. Its translation is CASTPGTVTGELFF.

DNA of the CDR3: TGTGCCAGCAGGCTAGCCGGGACACCCCAAGAGACCCAGTACTTC. It is translated as CASRLAGTPQETQYF. This rearrangement joins TRBV6-2 or TRBV6-3 to TRBJ2-5; weak D call: TRBD1 (6 bases). CDR1 and CDR2 from the germline V gene are MNHEY and SVGEGT. The CDR3 loop spans 15 amino acids. Trimming took off 6 bases at V and 1 base at J, with 15 bases between the two ends.

The rearrangement joins TRBV7-6 to TRBJ2-1, with 7 bases aligning to TRBD2. Losses at the gene ends were 5 bases for V and 2 bases for J; bases not matched to a gene: 6. The CDR3 is 15 residues long. Germline V CDR1 and CDR2: SGHVS, FNYEAQ. As DNA, the CDR3 is TGTGCCAGCAGCCTCTCGACTAGCCCCTACAATGAGCAGTTCTTC. It codes for CASSLSTSPYNEQFF.

The rearrangement uses TRBV9 and TRBJ2-5; possible D gene TRBD1, 5 bases. The CDR3 totals 14 residues. Trimming took 0 bases from V and 7 from J, leaving 13 bases between them. Germline V gene data show CDR1 as SGDLS and CDR2 as YYNGEE. As DNA, the CDR3 is TGTGCCAGCAGCGTAGACCGCGGCCAGGGGACCCAGTACTTC. Its translation is CASSVDRGQGTQYF.

There are a few counts of this clonotype. The chain employs TRBV6-1 and TRBJ2-7; 7 bases fit TRBD2. The CDR3 is 12 residues long. Unmatched junction bases numbered 1, after V lost 2 bases and J lost 6 bases. Looked up from germline, CDR1 is MNHNS and CDR2 is SASEGT. CDR3 sequence: CASSETGGEQYV. CDR3 nucleotide sequence: TGTGCCAGCAGTGAAACGGGGGGCGAGCAGTACGTC.

The J gene is TRBJ2-1, the V gene TRBV5-1, with 8 nucleotides matching TRBD2. V was pared by 4 bases and J by 2 bases, with 11 bases of the junction left unmatched. CDR1 and CDR2 (germline): SGHRS, YFSETQ. This CDR3 region has 17 residues. CDR3 residues: CASSLGRGGITYNEQFF. In DNA, the CDR3 is TGCGCCAGCAGCCTAGGACGGGGGGGGATTACCTACAATGAGCAGTTCTTC.

This clonotype showed up many times. The chain links TRBV30 to TRBJ2-4; D unclear. The germline gives CDR1 GTSNPN, CDR2 SVGIG (reference sequence). V dropped 4 bases and J dropped 0 bases, with 16 bases sitting between them. The CDR3 has 16 residues. The CDR3 DNA reads as TGTGCCTGGACCCCCGGGTCCTATCTAGCCAAAAACATTCAGTACTTC. This translates into CAWTPGSYLAKNIQYF.

This clonotype came up a few times. This chain joins TRBV6-5 and TRBJ1-1; perhaps TRBD1 as D (6 bases). Germline V CDR1 and CDR2: MNHEY, SVGAGI. V lost 6 bases, J lost 4 bases, and 18 bases lay in between. CDR3 length equals 15 residues. The CDR3 spells CASSQQGGQGTEAFF. In DNA, the CDR3 is TGTGCCAGCAGCCAACAGGGAGGTCAGGGCACTGAAGCTTTCTTT.

The chain employs TRBV6-2 or TRBV6-3 and TRBJ1-2, with TRBD1 matching 7 bases. The germline gives CDR1 MNHEY, CDR2 SVGEGT. With V trimmed by 5 bases and J by 3 bases, 9 bases remained unmatched. This CDR3 contains 15 residues. CDR3 DNA sequence: TGTGCCAGCAGTCCGAAGGAGACAGGGCACTATGGCTACACCTTC. Translating it yields CASSPKETGHYGYTF.

The DNA of the CDR3 is TGTGCCAGCAGTTTAGGAGGGCTCAATCAGCCCCAGCATTTT. Its protein product is CASSLGGLNQPQHF. The chain couples TRBV12-3 or TRBV12-4 to TRBJ1-5; D is unresolved. The CDR3 totals 14 residues. V was clipped by 1 base and J by 3 bases, with 7 bases between them.

This clonotype was counted ten times or more. This sequence joins TRBV12-3 or TRBV12-4 and TRBJ2-3; D is possibly TRBD1 (6 bases). CDR3 size: 13 residues. V was shortened by 10 bases and J by 1 base, with 12 bases between the two germline ends. Written as DNA, the CDR3 is TGTGCCATAGGTGGGGGCGGCACAGATACGCAGTATTTT. Its translation is CAIGGGGTDTQYF.

This clonotype has a count of ten or more. The rearrangement joins TRBV27 to TRBJ2-5; D gene unclear. Between the trimmed V and J ends, which lost 0 bases and 9 bases, there was a span of 14 bases. In germline, CDR1 is MNHEY, CDR2 SMNVEV (reference sequence). The CDR3 is 14 amino acids. The CDR3: CASSLSSAAWAQYF. The CDR3 nucleotides read TGTGCCAGCAGTTTATCGTCTGCCGCATGGGCCCAGTACTTC.

The chain couples TRBV7-2 to TRBJ1-4; 10 positions match TRBD1. CDR3 length: 15 residues. The trim removed 5 bases at V and 10 bases at J, leaving 10 bases unmatched. Per the germline V gene, CDR1 is SGHTA and CDR2 is FQGNSA. CDR3 sequence reads: CASSPPGTGVGKLFF. CDR3 bases: TGTGCCAGCAGCCCCCCGGGGACAGGGGTGGGAAAACTGTTTTTT.

This chain connects TRBV6-5 to TRBJ1-6; D gene uncertain. V lost 7 bases and J 10 bases, leaving 17 bases between the germline ends. This CDR3 is 14 amino acids long. Looked up from germline, CDR1 is MNHEY and CDR2 is SVGAGI. CDR3 sequence: CASTPGGQESPLHF. In nucleotides, the CDR3 is TGTGCCAGCACCCCGGGCGGTCAAGAGTCACCCCTCCACTTT.

This chain uses TRBV12-3 or TRBV12-4 with TRBJ1-2; D might be TRBD1 (6 bases). The CDR3 runs to 14 residues. V lost 6 bases and J 7 bases, leaving 18 bases between the germline ends. The CDR3 sequence is CASSAGGGKAGYTF. CDR3 coding DNA: TGTGCCAGCAGCGCGGGGGGGGGCAAGGCTGGCTACACCTTC.

This clonotype has a handful of counts. The CDR3 reads CASSREQGAFPLHF. Written as DNA, the CDR3 is TGTGCCAGCAGTAGGGAACAGGGGGCGTTTCCCCTCCACTTT. The chain is built from TRBV12-3 or TRBV12-4 and TRBJ1-6; 9 positions agree with TRBD1. V was clipped by 5 bases and J by 13 bases; unmatched bases: 9. The CDR3 is 14 amino acids.

The rearrangement uses TRBV7-6 and TRBJ2-3; 14 bases agree with TRBD2. The CDR3 totals 15 residues. CDR1 is SGHVS, CDR2 FNYEAQ, per germline. Germline trimming cut 6 bases from V and 4 bases from J; bases unmatched to any gene: 3. The CDR3 here is CASRLTSGGADTQYF. The CDR3 nucleotides read TGTGCCAGCAGACTGACTAGCGGGGGGGCAGATACGCAGTATTTT. Complete variable domain (other parts from reference TRBV7-6 and TRBJ2-3): GAGVSQSPRYKVTKRGQDVALRCDPISGHVSLYWYRQALGQGPEFLTYFNYEAQQDKSGLPNDRFSAERPEGSISTLTIQRTEQRDSAMYRCASRLTSGGADTQYFGPGTRLTVL.

This clonotype was detected many times. V and J are TRBV20-1 and TRBJ2-4; unclear D gene. V dropped 0 bases and J dropped 6 bases, with 9 bases sitting between them. Germline V lookup: CDR1 DFQATT, CDR2 SNEGSKA (reference sequence). This CDR3 contains 13 residues. The CDR3 loop is CSARDLPRNIQYF. CDR3 DNA: TGCAGTGCTAGAGATCTGCCGCGAAACATTCAGTACTTC.

The rearrangement joins TRBV12-3 or TRBV12-4 to TRBJ1-4; D is ambiguous. The CDR3 is 14 residues long. Trimming took 3 bases from V and 6 from J, leaving 11 bases between them. CDR3 sequence: CASSFWGGDEKLFF. DNA for the CDR3: TGTGCCAGCAGTTTCTGGGGTGGTGATGAAAAACTGTTTTTT.

This clonotype occurred a few times. This chain's CDR3 is CASSLASAGALTDTQYF. The DNA for the CDR3 is TGTGCCAGCAGCCTCGCTTCAGCGGGGGCTCTCACAGATACGCAGTATTTT. The rearrangement uses TRBV3-1 and TRBJ2-3; 8 nucleotides match TRBD2. With 4 bases clipped from V and 2 bases from J, the junction kept 11 bases outside the gene matches. Germline V gene data show CDR1 as LGHDT and CDR2 as YNNKEL (reference sequence). This CDR3 contains 17 residues.

This chain joins TRBV6-6 and TRBJ1-2; D is unclear. The V gene lost 2 bases and the J gene lost 8 bases, with 9 bases spanning the gap. This CDR3 spans 12 amino acids. From germline, CDR1 is MNHNY and CDR2 SVGAGI (reference sequence). The CDR3: CASSYVEGGYTF. Here the CDR3 DNA reads TGTGCCAGCAGTTACGTCGAGGGCGGCTACACCTTC.

The chain recombines TRBV2 with TRBJ2-1, with TRBD2 as a possible D gene (5 bases). Trimming cost V 4 bases and J 1 base, with 8 bases left between them. Germline CDR1 SNHLY, CDR2 FYNNEI. The CDR3 is made up of 14 amino acids. The CDR3 bases are TGTGCCAGCAGTGCCCGGGGATCCTACAATGAGCAGTTCTTC. This encodes CASSARGSYNEQFF.

This clonotype was picked up a small number of times. The chain has TRBV5-1 and TRBJ1-1; a possible D gene is TRBD1 (6 bases). The CDR3 sequence is 14 residues long. CDR1 and CDR2 (germline): SGHRS, YFSETQ. Trimming removed 0 bases from V and 8 bases from J, with 14 bases in between. The CDR3 reads CASSLAGAVSEAFF. The CDR3 nucleotides read TGCGCCAGCAGCTTGGCAGGGGCGGTTTCAGAAGCTTTCTTT.

This sequence joins TRBV28 and TRBJ2-7; possible D gene TRBD2, 5 bases. The CDR3 spans 14 residues. Germline CDR1 MDHEN, CDR2 SYDVKM. Trimming pared 4 bases from V and 1 base from J, leaving 11 bases between. The CDR3 nucleotides are TGTGCCAGCAGTTACCGCGGGTCATCCTACGAGCAGTACGTC. Amino acid sequence: CASSYRGSSYEQYV.

This clonotype came up a few times. The V and J genes are TRBV7-9 and TRBJ1-1; perhaps TRBD1 as D (6 bases). The CDR3 contains 15 residues. V lost 5 bases to trimming and J lost 4 bases, with 17 bases between them. The germline CDR1 and CDR2 sequences are SEHNR and FQNEAQ (reference sequence). The CDR3 reads CASSPLGRGSTEAFF. CDR3 in DNA: TGTGCCAGCAGCCCCCTCGGAAGGGGGAGCACTGAAGCTTTCTTT.

The sample holds a few counts of this clonotype. V usage is TRBV9 and J usage is TRBJ2-5; 9 bases fit TRBD2. The V and J ends lost 4 bases and 5 bases, in that order; junction bases with no gene match: 12. The CDR3 runs 16 residues. CDR1 and CDR2 (germline): SGDLS, YYNGEE. The chain's CDR3 is CASSPYGGGASETQYF. DNA of the CDR3: TGTGCCAGCAGCCCCTACGGCGGGGGGGCCTCTGAGACCCAGTACTTC.